The next 2 T cell receptor beta chains were all read from a single sample in a study of control samples from healthy donors and cancer patients. Only in-frame clones appear in the TCRdb table, and some are missing; sequencing was by immunoSEQ multiplex PCR. The sample carries roughly 50,000 clones, around 96% recorded once. The material sequenced was blood. These receptors originate from a woman under 40 in good health.

The chain uses TRBV7-9 and TRBJ2-3; no clear D gene. The germline V and J ends were trimmed by 5 bases and 0 bases, with 9 bases remaining between them. The CDR3 extends over 14 amino acids. Germline V gene data show CDR1 as SEHNR and CDR2 as FQNEAQ (reference sequence). CDR3 residues: CASSPQHSTDTQYF. CDR3 in DNA: TGTGCCAGCAGCCCGCAACATAGCACAGATACGCAGTATTTT.

This chain connects TRBV2 to TRBJ2-3; 8 bases align to TRBD2. The CDR3 length is 15 residues. Germline loops: CDR1 SNHLY, CDR2 FYNNEI. Trimming cost V 4 bases and J 5 bases; bases outside gene matches: 8. The CDR3 nucleotides are TGTGCCAGCAGTGGCGCGGGGGGCTTCGGAGATACGCAGTATTTT. Amino acids: CASSGAGGFGDTQYF.